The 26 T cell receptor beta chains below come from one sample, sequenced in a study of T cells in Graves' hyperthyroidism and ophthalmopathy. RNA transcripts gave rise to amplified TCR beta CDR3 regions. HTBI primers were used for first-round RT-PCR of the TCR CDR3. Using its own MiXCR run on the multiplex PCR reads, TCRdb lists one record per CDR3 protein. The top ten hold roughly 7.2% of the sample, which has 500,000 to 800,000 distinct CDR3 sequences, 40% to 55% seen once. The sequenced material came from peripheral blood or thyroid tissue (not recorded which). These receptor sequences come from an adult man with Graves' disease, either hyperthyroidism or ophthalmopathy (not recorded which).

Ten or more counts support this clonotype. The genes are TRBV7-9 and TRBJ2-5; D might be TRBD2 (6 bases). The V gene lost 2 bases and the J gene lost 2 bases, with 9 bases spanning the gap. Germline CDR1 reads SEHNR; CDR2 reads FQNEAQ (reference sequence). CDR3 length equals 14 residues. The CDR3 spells CASSLLAKQETQYF. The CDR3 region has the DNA TGTGCCAGCAGCTTACTAGCGAAACAAGAGACCCAGTACTTC.

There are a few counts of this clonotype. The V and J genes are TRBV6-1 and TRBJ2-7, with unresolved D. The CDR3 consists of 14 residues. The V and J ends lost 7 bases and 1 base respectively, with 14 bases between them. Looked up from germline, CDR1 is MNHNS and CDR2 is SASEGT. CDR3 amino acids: CASKTGAASYEQYF. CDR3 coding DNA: TGTGCCAGCAAAACGGGTGCAGCTTCCTACGAGCAGTACTTC.

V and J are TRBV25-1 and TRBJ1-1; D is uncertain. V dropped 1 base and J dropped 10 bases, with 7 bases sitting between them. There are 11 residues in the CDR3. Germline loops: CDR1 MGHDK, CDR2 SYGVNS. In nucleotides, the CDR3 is TGTGCCAGCAGTGAATTAGTGGGAGCTTTCTTT. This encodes CASSELVGAFF.

The CDR3: CSADRATEAFF. CDR3 DNA: TGCAGCGCAGACAGGGCCACGGAAGCTTTCTTT. This chain connects TRBV29-1 to TRBJ1-1; 7 nucleotides agree with TRBD1. There are 11 residues in the CDR3. Germline assignment: CDR1 SQVTM and CDR2 ANQGSEA. After removal of 7 bases from V and 8 bases from J, the junction contained 7 bases not matched to a gene. Based on the CDR3 plus reference TRBV29-1 and TRBJ1-1, the full variable domain is SAVISQKPSRDICQRGTSLTIQCQVDSQVTMMFWYRQQPGQSLTLIATANQGSEATYESGFVIDKFPISRPNLTFSTLTVSNMSPEDSSIYLCSADRATEAFFGQGTRLTVV.

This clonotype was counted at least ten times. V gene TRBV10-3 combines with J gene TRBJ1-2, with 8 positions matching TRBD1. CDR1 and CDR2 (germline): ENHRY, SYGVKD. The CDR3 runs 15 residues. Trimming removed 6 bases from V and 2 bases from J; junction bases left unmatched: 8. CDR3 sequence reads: CAISEPTGANYGYTF. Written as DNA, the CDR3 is TGTGCCATCAGCGAGCCGACAGGGGCCAACTATGGCTACACCTTC.

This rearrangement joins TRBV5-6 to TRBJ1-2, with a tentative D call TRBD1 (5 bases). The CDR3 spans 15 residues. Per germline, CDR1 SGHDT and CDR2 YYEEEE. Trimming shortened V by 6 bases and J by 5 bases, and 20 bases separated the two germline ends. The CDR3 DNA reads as TGTGCCAGCACAGGACGTCCGACCGGGGGGTATGGCTACACCTTC. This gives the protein CASTGRPTGGYGYTF.

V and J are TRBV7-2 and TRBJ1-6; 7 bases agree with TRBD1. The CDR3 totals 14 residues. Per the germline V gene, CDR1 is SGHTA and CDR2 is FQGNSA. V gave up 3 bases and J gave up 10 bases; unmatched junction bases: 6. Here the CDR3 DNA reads TGTGCCAGCAGCTTGACAGGGTGGTGGTCACCCCTCCACTTT. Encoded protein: CASSLTGWWSPLHF.

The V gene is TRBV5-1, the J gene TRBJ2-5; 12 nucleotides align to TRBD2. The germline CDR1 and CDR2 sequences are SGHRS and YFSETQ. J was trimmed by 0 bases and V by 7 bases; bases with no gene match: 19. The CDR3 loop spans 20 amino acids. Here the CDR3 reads CASGLHHGLAGYTNQETQYF. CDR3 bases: TGCGCCAGCGGTTTACACCACGGACTAGCGGGATATACGAACCAAGAGACCCAGTACTTC.

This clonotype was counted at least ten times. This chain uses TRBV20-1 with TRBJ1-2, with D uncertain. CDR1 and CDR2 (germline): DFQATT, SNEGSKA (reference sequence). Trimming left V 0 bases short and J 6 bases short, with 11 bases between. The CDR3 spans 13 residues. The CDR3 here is CSARDVFGNGYTF. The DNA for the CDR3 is TGCAGTGCTAGAGACGTATTCGGCAATGGCTACACCTTC.

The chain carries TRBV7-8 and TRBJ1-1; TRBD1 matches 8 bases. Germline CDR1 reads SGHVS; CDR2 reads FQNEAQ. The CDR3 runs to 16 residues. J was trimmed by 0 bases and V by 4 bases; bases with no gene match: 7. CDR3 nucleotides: TGTGCCAGCAGCTCTGAGACAGGGGTCATGAACACTGAAGCTTTCTTT. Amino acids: CASSSETGVMNTEAFF.

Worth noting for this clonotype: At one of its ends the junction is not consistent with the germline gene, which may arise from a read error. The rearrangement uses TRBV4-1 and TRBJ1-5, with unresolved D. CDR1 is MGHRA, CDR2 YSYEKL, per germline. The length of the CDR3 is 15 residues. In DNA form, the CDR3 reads TGTGCCAGCAGCCAAGATCTCCAGAGCAATCAGCCCCAGCATTTT. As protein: CASSQDLQSNQPQHF.

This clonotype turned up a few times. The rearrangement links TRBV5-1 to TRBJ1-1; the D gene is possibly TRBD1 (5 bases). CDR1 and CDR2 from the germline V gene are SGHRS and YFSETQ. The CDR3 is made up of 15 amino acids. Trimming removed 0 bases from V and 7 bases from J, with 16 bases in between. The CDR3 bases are TGCGCCAGCAGCTTGGAGGCCAGGGTGGTTGGTGAAGCTTTCTTT. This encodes CASSLEARVVGEAFF.

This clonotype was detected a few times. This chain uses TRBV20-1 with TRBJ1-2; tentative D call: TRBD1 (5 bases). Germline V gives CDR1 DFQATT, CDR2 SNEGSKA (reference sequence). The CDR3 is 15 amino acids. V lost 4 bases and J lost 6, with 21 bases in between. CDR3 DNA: TGCAGTGCTATTGACCCAAGGGGCCCAACTGATGGCTACACCTTC. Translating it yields CSAIDPRGPTDGYTF.

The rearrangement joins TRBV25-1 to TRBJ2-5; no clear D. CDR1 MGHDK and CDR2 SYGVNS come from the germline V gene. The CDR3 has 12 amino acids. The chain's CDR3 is CARDLYQETQYF. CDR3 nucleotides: TGTGCTAGAGACTTGTACCAAGAGACCCAGTACTTC.

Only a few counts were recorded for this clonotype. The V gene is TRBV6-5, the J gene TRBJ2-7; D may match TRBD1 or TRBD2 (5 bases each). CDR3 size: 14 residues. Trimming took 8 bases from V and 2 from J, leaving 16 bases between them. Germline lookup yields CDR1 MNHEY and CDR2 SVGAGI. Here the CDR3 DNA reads TGTGCCAGCGGACTTAGGGGCCTGACCTACGAGCAGTACTTC. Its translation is CASGLRGLTYEQYF.

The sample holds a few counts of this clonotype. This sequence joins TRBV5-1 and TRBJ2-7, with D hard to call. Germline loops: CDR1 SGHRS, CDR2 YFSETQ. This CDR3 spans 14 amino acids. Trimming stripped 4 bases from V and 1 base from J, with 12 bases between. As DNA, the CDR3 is TGCGCCAGCAGCGTCTCCATCGGATCCTACGAGCAGTACTTC. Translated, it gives CASSVSIGSYEQYF.

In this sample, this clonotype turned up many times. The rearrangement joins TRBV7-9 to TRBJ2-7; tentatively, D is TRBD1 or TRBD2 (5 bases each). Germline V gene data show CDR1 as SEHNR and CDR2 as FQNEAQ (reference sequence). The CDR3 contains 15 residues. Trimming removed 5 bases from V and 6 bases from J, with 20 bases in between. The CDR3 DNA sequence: TGTGCCAGCAGCCGTGGTGGGACGTCGGCCGGCGAGCAGTACTTC. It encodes CASSRGGTSAGEQYF.

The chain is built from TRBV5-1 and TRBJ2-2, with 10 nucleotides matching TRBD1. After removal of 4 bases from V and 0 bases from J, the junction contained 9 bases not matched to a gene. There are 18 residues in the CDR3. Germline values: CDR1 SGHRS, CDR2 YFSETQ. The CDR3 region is CASSAGGTGAANTGELFF. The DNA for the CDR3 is TGCGCCAGCAGCGCGGGCGGGACAGGGGCTGCGAACACCGGGGAGCTGTTTTTT.

CDR3 sequence: CASRGETAAGYTF. The CDR3 region has the DNA TGTGCCAGCAGAGGGGAGACAGCGGCTGGCTACACCTTC. The V call is TRBV7-2, the J call TRBJ1-2; a possible D gene is TRBD1 (5 bases). V dropped 6 bases and J dropped 7 bases, with 15 bases sitting between them. The germline CDR1 and CDR2 sequences are SGHTA and FQGNSA. This CDR3 comprises 13 residues.

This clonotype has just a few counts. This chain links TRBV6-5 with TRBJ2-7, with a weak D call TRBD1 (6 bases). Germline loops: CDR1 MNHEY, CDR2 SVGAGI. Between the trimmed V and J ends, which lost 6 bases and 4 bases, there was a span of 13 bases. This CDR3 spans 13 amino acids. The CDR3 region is CASRTTGSYEQYF. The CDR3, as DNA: TGTGCCAGCAGGACCACAGGGTCATACGAGCAGTACTTC.

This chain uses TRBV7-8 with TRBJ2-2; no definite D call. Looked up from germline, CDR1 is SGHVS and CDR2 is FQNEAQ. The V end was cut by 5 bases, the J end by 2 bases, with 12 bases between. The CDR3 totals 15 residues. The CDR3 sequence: CASSPTGPNTGELFF. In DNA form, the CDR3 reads TGTGCCAGCAGCCCCACGGGCCCAAACACCGGGGAGCTGTTTTTT.

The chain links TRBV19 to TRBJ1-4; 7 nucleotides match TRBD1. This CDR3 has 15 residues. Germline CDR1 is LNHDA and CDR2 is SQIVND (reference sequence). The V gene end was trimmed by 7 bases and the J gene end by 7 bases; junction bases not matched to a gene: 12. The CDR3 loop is CASIISQGTSEKLFF. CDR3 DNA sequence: TGTGCCAGTATCATATCACAGGGGACTTCTGAAAAACTGTTTTTT.

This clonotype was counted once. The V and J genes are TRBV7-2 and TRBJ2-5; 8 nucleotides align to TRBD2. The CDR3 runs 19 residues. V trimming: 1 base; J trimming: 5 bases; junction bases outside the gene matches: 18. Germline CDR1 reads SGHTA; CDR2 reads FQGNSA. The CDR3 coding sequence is TGTGCCAGCAGCTTAGATTGGTTTGGGGCTAGTCGCGGGGGGGAGACCCAGTACTTC. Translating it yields CASSLDWFGASRGGETQYF.

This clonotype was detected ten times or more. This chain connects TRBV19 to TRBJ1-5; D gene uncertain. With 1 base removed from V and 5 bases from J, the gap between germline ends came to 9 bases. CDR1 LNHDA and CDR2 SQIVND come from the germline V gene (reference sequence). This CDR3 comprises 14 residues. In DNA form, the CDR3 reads TGTGCCAGTAGTATAGCCAGGACCGATCAGCCCCAGCATTTT. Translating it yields CASSIARTDQPQHF.

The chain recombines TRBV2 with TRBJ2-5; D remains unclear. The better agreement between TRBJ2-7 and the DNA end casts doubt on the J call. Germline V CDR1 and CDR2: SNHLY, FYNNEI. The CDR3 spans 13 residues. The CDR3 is CASSEAIPYEQYF. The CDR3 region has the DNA TGTGCCAGCAGTGAAGCGATCCCCTACGAGCAGTACTTC.

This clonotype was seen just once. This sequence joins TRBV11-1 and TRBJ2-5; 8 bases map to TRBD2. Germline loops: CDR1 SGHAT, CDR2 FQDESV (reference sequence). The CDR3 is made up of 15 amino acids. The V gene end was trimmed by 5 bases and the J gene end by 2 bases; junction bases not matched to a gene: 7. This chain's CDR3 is CASSQPQRGQETQYF. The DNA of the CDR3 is TGTGCCAGCAGCCAGCCCCAGCGGGGGCAAGAGACCCAGTACTTC.